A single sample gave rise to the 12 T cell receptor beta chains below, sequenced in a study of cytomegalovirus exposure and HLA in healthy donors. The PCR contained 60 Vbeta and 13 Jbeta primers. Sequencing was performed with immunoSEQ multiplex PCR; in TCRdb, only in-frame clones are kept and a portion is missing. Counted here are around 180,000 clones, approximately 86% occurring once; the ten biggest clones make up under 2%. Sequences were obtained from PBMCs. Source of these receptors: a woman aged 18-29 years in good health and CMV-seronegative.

CDR3 sequence (DNA): TGTGCCAGCAGCCTCCGGGACACTTATTCACCCCTCCACTTT. Protein product: CASSLRDTYSPLHF. V is TRBV7-9 and J is TRBJ1-6; TRBD1 might be the D (6 bases). V shed 5 bases and J shed 8 bases, with 13 bases lying between them. Germline-derived CDR1 and CDR2 are SEHNR and FQNEAQ (reference sequence). The CDR3 runs 14 residues.

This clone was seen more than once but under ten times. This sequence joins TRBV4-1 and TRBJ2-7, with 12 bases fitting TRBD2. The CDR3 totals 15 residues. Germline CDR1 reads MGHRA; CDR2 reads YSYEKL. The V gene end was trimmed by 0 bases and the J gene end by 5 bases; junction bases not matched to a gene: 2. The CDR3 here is CASSQETSGSDEQYF. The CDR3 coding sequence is TGCGCCAGCAGCCAAGAGACTAGCGGGAGCGACGAGCAGTACTTC.

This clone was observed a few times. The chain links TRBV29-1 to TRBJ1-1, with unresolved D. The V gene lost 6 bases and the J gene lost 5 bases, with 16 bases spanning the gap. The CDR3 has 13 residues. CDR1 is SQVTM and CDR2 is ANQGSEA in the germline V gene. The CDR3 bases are TGCAGCGTCGTTGACCCGAGGAATACTGAAGCTTTCTTT. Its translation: CSVVDPRNTEAFF.

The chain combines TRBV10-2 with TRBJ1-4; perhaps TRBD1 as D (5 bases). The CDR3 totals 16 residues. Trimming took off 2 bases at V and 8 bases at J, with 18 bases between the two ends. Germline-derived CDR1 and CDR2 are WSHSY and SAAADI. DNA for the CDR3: TGCGCCAGCAGTGAGCGCGGGACCCACGCCGAGGAAAAACTGTTTTTT. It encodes CASSERGTHAEEKLFF.

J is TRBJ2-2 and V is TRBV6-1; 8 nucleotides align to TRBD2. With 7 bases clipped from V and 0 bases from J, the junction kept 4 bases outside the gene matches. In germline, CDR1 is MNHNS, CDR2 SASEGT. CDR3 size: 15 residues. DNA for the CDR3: TGTGCCAGCAATTTAGCGGGACCGAACACCGGGGAGCTGTTTTTT. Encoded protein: CASNLAGPNTGELFF.

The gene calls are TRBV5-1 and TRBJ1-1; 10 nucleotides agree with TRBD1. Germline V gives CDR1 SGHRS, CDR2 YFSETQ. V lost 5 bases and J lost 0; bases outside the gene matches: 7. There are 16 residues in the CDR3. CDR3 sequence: CASRTGGGKMNTEAFF. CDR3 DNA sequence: TGCGCCAGCAGGACAGGGGGCGGTAAAATGAACACTGAAGCTTTCTTT.

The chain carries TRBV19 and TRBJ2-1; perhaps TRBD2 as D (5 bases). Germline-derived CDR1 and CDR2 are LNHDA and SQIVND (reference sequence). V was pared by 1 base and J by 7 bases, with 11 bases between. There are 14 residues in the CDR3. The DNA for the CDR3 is TGTGCCAGTAGTATAGTTTCCGGGAAGAATGAGCAGTTCTTC. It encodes CASSIVSGKNEQFF.

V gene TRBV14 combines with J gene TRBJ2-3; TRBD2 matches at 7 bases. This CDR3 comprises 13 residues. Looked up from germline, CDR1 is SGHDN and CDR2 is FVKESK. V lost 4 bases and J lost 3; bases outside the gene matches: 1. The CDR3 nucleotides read TGTGCCAGCAGCCTAGCGGGTACAGATACGCAGTATTTT. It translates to CASSLAGTDTQYF. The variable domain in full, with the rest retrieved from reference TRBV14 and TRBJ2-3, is EAGVTQFPSHSVIEKGQTVTLRCDPISGHDNLYWYRRVMGKEIKFLLHFVKESKQDESGMPNNRFLAERTGGTYSTLKVQPAELEDSGVYFCASSLAGTDTQYFGPGTRLTVL.

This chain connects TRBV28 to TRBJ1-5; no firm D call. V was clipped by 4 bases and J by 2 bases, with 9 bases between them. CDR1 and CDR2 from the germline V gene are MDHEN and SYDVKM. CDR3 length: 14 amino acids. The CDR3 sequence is CASSSGRGNQPQHF. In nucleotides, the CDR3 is TGTGCCAGCAGTTCGGGTCGGGGCAATCAGCCCCAGCATTTT.

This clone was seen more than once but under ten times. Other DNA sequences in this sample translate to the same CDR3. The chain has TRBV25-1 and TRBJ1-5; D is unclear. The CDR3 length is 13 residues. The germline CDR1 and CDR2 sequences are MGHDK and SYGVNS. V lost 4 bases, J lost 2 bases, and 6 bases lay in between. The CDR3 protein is CASSAGGNQPQHF. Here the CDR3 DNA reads TGTGCCAGCAGTGCCGGGGGCAATCAGCCCCAGCATTTT.

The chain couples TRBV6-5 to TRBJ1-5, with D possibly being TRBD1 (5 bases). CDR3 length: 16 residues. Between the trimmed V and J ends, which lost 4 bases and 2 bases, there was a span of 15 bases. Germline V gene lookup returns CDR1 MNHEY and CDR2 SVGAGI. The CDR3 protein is CASSSHRLEGNQPQHF. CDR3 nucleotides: TGTGCCAGCAGTTCCCACAGGTTGGAAGGCAATCAGCCCCAGCATTTT.

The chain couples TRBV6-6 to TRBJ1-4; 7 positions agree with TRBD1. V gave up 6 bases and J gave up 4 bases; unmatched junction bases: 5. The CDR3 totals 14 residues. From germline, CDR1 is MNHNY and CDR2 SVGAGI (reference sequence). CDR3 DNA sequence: TGTGCCAGCAGCCGGACAGGCTTTAATGAAAAACTGTTTTTT. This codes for CASSRTGFNEKLFF.